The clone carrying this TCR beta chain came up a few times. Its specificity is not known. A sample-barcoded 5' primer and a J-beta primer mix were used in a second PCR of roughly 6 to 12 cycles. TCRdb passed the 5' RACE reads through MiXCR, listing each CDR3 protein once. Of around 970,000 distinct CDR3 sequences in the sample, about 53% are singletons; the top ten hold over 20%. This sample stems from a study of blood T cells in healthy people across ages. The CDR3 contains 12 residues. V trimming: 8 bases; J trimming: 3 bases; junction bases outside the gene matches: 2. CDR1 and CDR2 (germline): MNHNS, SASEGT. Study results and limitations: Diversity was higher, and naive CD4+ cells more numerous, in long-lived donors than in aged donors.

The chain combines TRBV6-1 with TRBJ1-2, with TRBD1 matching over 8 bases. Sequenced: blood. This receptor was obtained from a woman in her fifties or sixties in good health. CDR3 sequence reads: CASDRGYYGYTF. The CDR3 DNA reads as TGTGCCAGCGACAGGGGATACTATGGCTACACCTTC.